Listed here are 22 T cell receptor beta chains from one sample, sequenced in a study of blood T cells in healthy people across ages. The second PCR ran roughly 7 to 12 cycles with a sample-barcoded 5' primer and J-beta primers. Using its own MiXCR run on the 5' RACE reads, TCRdb lists one record per CDR3 protein. In the table there are 1.6 million or so distinct CDR3 sequences, around 36% of which are singletons. The source material was blood. Receptors were obtained from a woman in her thirties in good health.

This clonotype turned up a few times. This chain connects TRBV6-2 or TRBV6-3 to TRBJ2-5, with 8 bases fitting TRBD1. Germline V gene data show CDR1 as MNHEY and CDR2 as SVGEGT. Trimming at V came to 6 bases and at J to 7 bases, leaving 16 bases not matched to a gene. This CDR3 is built from 16 residues. This CDR3 is CASSGLGTGILGTQYF. The CDR3 nucleotides are TGTGCCAGCAGCGGTTTGGGGACAGGCATCTTGGGGACCCAGTACTTC.

This clonotype turned up a few times. This chain connects TRBV5-6 to TRBJ1-4, with D hard to call. The ends were cut back, 1 base at V and 5 bases at J, with 12 bases in the middle. CDR1 is SGHDT, CDR2 YYEEEE, per germline. The CDR3 is 15 amino acids. Here the CDR3 DNA reads TGTGCCAGCAGCTTGACCCCTTTAGCCAATGAAAAACTGTTTTTT. It encodes CASSLTPLANEKLFF.

The V call is TRBV20-1, the J call TRBJ1-4; D remains ambiguous. Deletions cut 6 bases from V and 3 bases from J, with 8 bases between. Germline V lookup: CDR1 DFQATT, CDR2 SNEGSKA (reference sequence). This CDR3 has 12 residues. CDR3 protein: CSARAANEKLFF. The CDR3 DNA is TGCAGTGCAAGGGCTGCTAATGAAAAACTGTTTTTT.

In this sample, this clonotype turned up once. The V gene is TRBV7-9, the J gene TRBJ1-2; 7 bases are a match to TRBD1. The length of the CDR3 is 15 residues. The J segment lost 0 bases and the V segment lost 7 bases, leaving 8 bases of the junction unmatched. CDR1 is SEHNR and CDR2 is FQNEAQ in the germline V gene (reference sequence). For the CDR3, the DNA is TGTGCCAGCACCGATAGGGGACAGACTAACTATGGCTACACCTTC. Protein: CASTDRGQTNYGYTF.

In this sample, this clonotype turned up a few times. The rearrangement uses TRBV20-1 and TRBJ2-1; 9 positions match TRBD2. V lost 4 bases and J lost 2; bases outside the gene matches: 12. Looked up from germline, CDR1 is DFQATT and CDR2 is SNEGSKA (reference sequence). This CDR3 spans 17 amino acids. DNA for the CDR3: TGCAGTGCTACCCGCGGACTAGCGACGACTCCCTACAATGAGCAGTTCTTC. Translated: CSATRGLATTPYNEQFF.

The chain uses TRBV7-2 and TRBJ2-7, with D possibly being TRBD1 (5 bases). CDR1 SGHTA and CDR2 FQGNSA come from the germline V gene. There are 14 residues in the CDR3. V shed 5 bases and J shed 2 bases, with 13 bases lying between them. As DNA, the CDR3 is TGTGCCAGCAGCCTTCGACAGAGTACCTACGAGCAGTACTTC. Its protein is CASSLRQSTYEQYF.

This clonotype was seen a few times. The genes are TRBV3-1 and TRBJ1-2; no reliable D call. The length of the CDR3 is 13 residues. From germline, CDR1 is LGHDT and CDR2 YNNKEL (reference sequence). V was shortened by 0 bases and J by 8 bases, with 10 bases between the two germline ends. CDR3 sequence: CASSQEIRRGYTF. The CDR3, as DNA: TGTGCCAGCAGCCAAGAGATCCGACGGGGCTACACCTTC. The full variable domain, completed using reference TRBV3-1 and TRBJ1-2, is DTAVSQTPKYLVTQMGNDKSIKCEQNLGHDTMYWYKQDSKKFLKIMFSYNNKELIINETVPNRFSPKSPDKAHLNLHINSLELGDSAVYFCASSQEIRRGYTFGSGTRLTVV.

With respect to this clonotype: The junction shows a germline mismatch at one end, possibly a read error. The CDR3 DNA sequence: TGCGCCAACAGCCCTGGACAGAACGTCGAGACCCAGTACTTC. Protein product: CANSPGQNVETQYF. The chain joins TRBV5-1 to TRBJ2-5, with D tentatively TRBD1 (6 bases). This CDR3 is built from 14 residues. Per germline, CDR1 SGHRS and CDR2 YFSETQ.

This clonotype was seen more than once but under ten times. The chain couples TRBV7-9 to TRBJ2-5, with TRBD2 matching 12 bases. Per germline, CDR1 SEHNR and CDR2 FQNEAQ (reference sequence). This CDR3 contains 17 residues. V lost 4 bases to trimming and J lost 11 bases; unmatched junction nucleotides: 17. The CDR3 region has the DNA TGTGCCAGCAGCTATTATACATCTAGCGGGAGGGCCGTTGAGCAGTACTTC. Amino acid sequence: CASSYYTSSGRAVEQYF.

As for this clonotype: One end of the junction fails to match germline, which may point to a read error. The genes are TRBV20-1 and TRBJ1-4, with a possible D match to TRBD1 (5 bases). Per the germline V gene, CDR1 is DFQATT and CDR2 is SNEGSKA (reference sequence). The CDR3 consists of 13 residues. CDR3: CSATTESNEKLFF. As DNA, the CDR3 is TGCAGTGCCACGACAGAGTCTAATGAGAAACTGTTTTTT.

This chain uses TRBV4-1 with TRBJ2-1; TRBD1 matches at 7 bases. Germline loops: CDR1 MGHRA, CDR2 YSYEKL. The length of the CDR3 is 16 residues. With 0 bases clipped from V and 0 bases from J, the junction kept 2 bases outside the gene matches. CDR3 bases: TGCGCCAGCAGCCAAGAAGGACAGGCCTCCTACAATGAGCAGTTCTTC. Protein sequence: CASSQEGQASYNEQFF.

This clonotype occurred a few times. The chain carries TRBV18 and TRBJ2-2; D unresolved. This CDR3 has 15 amino acids. Germline V lookup: CDR1 KGHSH, CDR2 LQKENI. Between the trimmed V and J ends, which lost 1 base and 1 base, there was a span of 7 bases. The DNA of the CDR3 is TGTGCCAGCTCACCACTCTCAGGGAACACCGGGGAGCTGTTTTTT. It is translated as CASSPLSGNTGELFF. The variable domain in full, with the rest retrieved from reference TRBV18 and TRBJ2-2, is NAGVMQNPRHLVRRRGQEARLRCSPMKGHSHVYWYRQLPEEGLKFMVYLQKENIIDESGMPKERFSAEFPKEGPSILRIQQVVRGDSAAYFCASSPLSGNTGELFFGEGSRLTVL.

A few counts support this clonotype. The chain couples TRBV3-1 to TRBJ2-1; no clear D. The CDR3 covers 16 residues. CDR1 is LGHDT and CDR2 is YNNKEL in the germline V gene (reference sequence). V shed 0 bases and J shed 0 bases, with 9 bases lying between them. The CDR3 coding sequence is TGTGCCAGCAGCCAAGATTTTGGTAGCTCCTACAATGAGCAGTTCTTC. It yields the protein CASSQDFGSSYNEQFF.

There are a few counts of this clonotype. This chain joins TRBV11-2 and TRBJ2-1, with D hard to call. Per the germline V gene, CDR1 is SGHAT and CDR2 is FQNNGV. This CDR3 contains 13 residues. Trimming took off 0 bases at V and 7 bases at J, with 7 bases between the two ends. The chain's CDR3 is CASSLEWQNEQFF. CDR3 nucleotides: TGTGCCAGCAGCTTAGAATGGCAGAATGAGCAGTTCTTC. The whole variable domain, remainder taken from reference TRBV11-2 and TRBJ2-1, is EAGVAQSPRYKIIEKRQSVAFWCNPISGHATLYWYQQILGQGPKLLIQFQNNGVVDDSQLPKDRFSAERLKGVDSTLKIQPAKLEDSAVYLCASSLEWQNEQFFGPGTRLTVL.

This clonotype was counted only a few times. V is TRBV15 and J is TRBJ2-5; D possibly corresponds to TRBD2 (5 bases). The J call may be incorrect, as the DNA end agrees better with TRBJ2-7. The CDR3 contains 14 residues. Germline lookup yields CDR1 LNHNV and CDR2 YYDKDF (reference sequence). CDR3 bases: TGTGCCACCAGCAGAGATGAGGGTAACTACGAGCAGTACTTC. Residues: CATSRDEGNYEQYF.

This clonotype showed up many times. The V and J genes are TRBV29-1 and TRBJ2-7; 9 bases line up with TRBD2. The V segment lost 6 bases and the J segment 2 bases; nucleotides outside the gene matches: 5. This CDR3 is built from 13 residues. CDR1 SQVTM and CDR2 ANQGSEA come from the germline V gene. CDR3 in amino acids: CSVWTSDPYEQYF. DNA of the CDR3: TGCAGCGTATGGACTAGCGATCCCTACGAGCAGTACTTC.

This clonotype was observed a handful of times. This rearrangement joins TRBV20-1 to TRBJ2-7, with a possible D match to TRBD2 (5 bases). This CDR3 has 15 amino acids. CDR1 is DFQATT and CDR2 is SNEGSKA in the germline V gene (reference sequence). Trimming left V 6 bases short and J 3 bases short, with 21 bases between. CDR3 DNA: TGCAGTGCCGGAGGTCCCGGACCCAGCTACTACGAGCAGTACTTC. It yields the protein CSAGGPGPSYYEQYF.

In its sample, this clonotype was seen a few times. The chain recombines TRBV4-1 with TRBJ1-2, with D possibly TRBD1 on 5 matching bases. The V end was cut by 3 bases, the J end by 2 bases, with 25 bases between. The CDR3 sequence is 19 residues long. Per the germline V gene, CDR1 is MGHRA and CDR2 is YSYEKL. CDR3 DNA sequence: TGCGCCAGCAGCCAGATACTCGCAGGGTCGCCCAATACCAACTATGGCTACACCTTC. This gives the protein CASSQILAGSPNTNYGYTF.

The CDR3 here is CASSPRDPATNEKLFF. For the CDR3, the DNA is TGTGCCAGCTCACCCCGGGACCCTGCAACTAATGAAAAACTGTTTTTT. The gene calls are TRBV18 and TRBJ1-4; a weak D match, TRBD1 (5 bases). With 3 bases removed from V and 0 bases from J, the gap between germline ends came to 11 bases. Germline assignment: CDR1 KGHSH and CDR2 LQKENI. The CDR3 length is 16 residues.

The gene calls are TRBV28 and TRBJ2-3; 12 nucleotides match TRBD2. The V segment lost 7 bases and the J segment 4 bases; nucleotides outside the gene matches: 3. The CDR3 runs 14 residues. Per germline, CDR1 MDHEN and CDR2 SYDVKM. CDR3 nucleotides: TGTGCCAGCACGGGACTAGCGGGCGCAGATACGCAGTATTTT. This sequence encodes CASTGLAGADTQYF.

The chain is built from TRBV9 and TRBJ2-1; TRBD2 matches 11 bases. The J call is uncertain, as TRBJ2-7 better fits the DNA end. Per the germline V gene, CDR1 is SGDLS and CDR2 is YYNGEE. The CDR3 is 19 amino acids. CDR3 in amino acids: CASSDHSGRAAHSYNEQYF. The CDR3 region has the DNA TGTGCCAGCAGCGATCATAGCGGGAGGGCCGCTCACTCCTACAATGAGCAGTACTTC.

This clonotype was seen many times. The chain links TRBV4-1 to TRBJ2-7; D is perhaps TRBD1 (6 bases). V was shortened by 2 bases and J by 3 bases, with 11 bases between the two germline ends. CDR1 is MGHRA and CDR2 is YSYEKL in the germline V gene. CDR3 length: 14 residues. The CDR3 spells CASSQYRQDYEQYF. The CDR3 coding sequence is TGCGCCAGCAGCCAATATCGACAGGACTACGAGCAGTACTTC.